The clone carrying this T cell receptor beta chain was observed at least ten times. Its target is not known. The CDR3 sequence is 17 residues long. V gave up 5 bases and J gave up 1 base; unmatched junction bases: 12. Germline assignment: CDR1 PRHDT and CDR2 FYEKMQ (reference sequence). These data originate in a study of CD8+ T cells in alopecia areata. Across the whole study: Those patients who were treated received oral tofacitinib, which was given at 5 to 10 mg twice daily for moderate-to-severe alopecia areata. Patients in the study were on tofacitinib for 6 to 18 months, then off it for 6 months.

Treatment here: oral pan-JAK inhibitor, 5-10 mg twice daily. Isolated RNA was reverse transcribed into cDNA used as the sequencing template. The method was immunoSEQ multiplex PCR; TCRdb's version includes in-frame clones alone and lacks a portion of them. This sample has hundreds of thousands of clones, with roughly two fifths found just once. Findings and limits, study-wide: The study also sequences resident alphabeta T cells of normal skin in scalp samples.

The material was CD4+ T cells sorted from blood, obtained at week 34, from a patient treated with tofacitinib. The rearrangement joins TRBV13 to TRBJ1-1; 8 bases map to TRBD1. This receptor was taken from a human donor with alopecia areata. The CDR3 spells CASSTRSYRGRNTEAFF. The CDR3 DNA reads TGTGCCAGCAGCACACGAAGCTACAGGGGGAGGAACACTGAAGCTTTCTTT.